The 13 T cell receptor beta chains reported below all come from one sample, sequenced in a study of T cells in localized non-small cell lung cancer. Sequencing was performed with immunoSEQ multiplex PCR; in TCRdb, only in-frame clones are kept and a portion is missing. The sample includes 72,000 or so clones, about 83% of them seen just once. The sequenced sample was peripheral blood, obtained before any cancer treatment. The source is a female donor at least 60 years old with stage I lung adenocarcinoma.

The J gene is TRBJ1-1, the V gene TRBV13; TRBD1 matches at 8 bases. This CDR3 region has 14 residues. The V and J ends lost 5 bases and 4 bases, in that order; junction bases with no gene match: 6. CDR1 and CDR2 from the germline V gene are PRHDT and FYEKMQ (reference sequence). Here the CDR3 DNA reads TGTGCCAGCAGCGAACCCGGGACAGGCACTGAAGCTTTCTTT. It codes for CASSEPGTGTEAFF. The full variable domain, rest sourced from reference TRBV13 and TRBJ1-1, is AAGVIQSPRHLIKEKRETATLKCYPIPRHDTVYWYQQGPGQDPQFLISFYEKMQSDKGSIPDRFSAQQFSDYHSELNMSSLELGDSALYFCASSEPGTGTEAFFGQGTRLTVV.

On this clone itself: A read error may account for a junction end that differs from germline. V is TRBV5-4 and J is TRBJ1-1; a weak D match, TRBD1 (5 bases). Germline CDR1 reads SGHNT; CDR2 reads YYREEE (reference sequence). This CDR3 has 14 residues. CDR3 bases: TGTGCCAGCACCTTGGGGACCAGACCCACTGAAGCTTTCTTT. Protein: CASTLGTRPTEAFF.

The chain is built from TRBV7-9 and TRBJ2-5; D may be TRBD1 (5 bases). The CDR3 loop spans 14 amino acids. CDR1 is SEHNR and CDR2 is FQNEAQ in the germline V gene (reference sequence). Deletions cut 5 bases from V and 2 bases from J, with 12 bases between. The CDR3 region has the DNA TGTGCCAGCAGCATAGGGGCAGATCAAGAGACCCAGTACTTC. Its protein is CASSIGADQETQYF.

In its sample, this clone was seen once. The V and J genes are TRBV9 and TRBJ2-1; 8 bases fit TRBD2. CDR3 length: 16 residues. The germline gives CDR1 SGDLS, CDR2 YYNGEE. The V and J ends lost 2 bases and 4 bases, in that order; junction bases with no gene match: 8. The CDR3 loop is CASSVRGSGGYNEQFF. Written as DNA, the CDR3 is TGTGCCAGCAGCGTCCGGGGAAGCGGGGGATACAATGAGCAGTTCTTC.

The V call is TRBV6-1, the J call TRBJ2-1, with 15 nucleotides matching TRBD2. From germline, CDR1 is MNHNS and CDR2 SASEGT. The CDR3 is 15 residues long. Trimming removed 5 bases from V and 11 bases from J; junction bases left unmatched: 7. The CDR3 DNA sequence: TGTGCCAGCAGTACAACCGGGACTAGCGGGGGGAAGCAGTTCTTC. Translated: CASSTTGTSGGKQFF.

This rearrangement joins TRBV2 to TRBJ2-1; 11 positions match TRBD2. Germline values: CDR1 SNHLY, CDR2 FYNNEI. The CDR3 totals 15 residues. The junction had 3 bases not matched to a gene; V was cut back by 4 bases and J by 4 bases. In DNA, the CDR3 is TGTGCCAGCAGTGGGGGACTAGCGGAATACAATGAGCAGTTCTTC. Protein product: CASSGGLAEYNEQFF.

On this clone itself: In the same sample, other DNA sequences code for this CDR3. CDR3 nucleotide sequence: TGTGCCTGGGGGGACCGCTACGAGCAGTACTTC. Translation gives CAWGDRYEQYF. This chain connects TRBV30 to TRBJ2-7; possibly TRBD1 or TRBD2 for D (5 bases each). Trimming pared 5 bases from V and 3 bases from J, leaving 8 bases between. This CDR3 is 11 amino acids long. The germline V gene encodes CDR1 GTSNPN and CDR2 SVGIG (reference sequence).

This chain uses TRBV2 with TRBJ1-4; the D gene is possibly TRBD1 (5 bases). Between the trimmed V and J ends, which lost 6 bases and 5 bases, there was a span of 22 bases. Germline V gene lookup returns CDR1 SNHLY and CDR2 FYNNEI. The CDR3 consists of 17 residues. The CDR3 DNA is TGTGCCAGCAGCAAAAGAAGGGCCGGGACTGAGAATGAAAAACTGTTTTTT. Translating gives CASSKRRAGTENEKLFF.

The chain couples TRBV25-1 to TRBJ2-3; D is unresolved. CDR1 is MGHDK and CDR2 is SYGVNS in the germline V gene. The CDR3 contains 13 residues. With 7 bases removed from V and 1 base from J, the gap between germline ends came to 9 bases. DNA for the CDR3: TGTGCCAGCACAAGACCGGGCACAGATACGCAGTATTTT. Residues: CASTRPGTDTQYF.

V and J are TRBV5-1 and TRBJ2-5; D tentatively fits TRBD1 or TRBD2 (6 bases each). The CDR3 totals 14 residues. The V and J ends lost 2 bases and 5 bases respectively, with 13 bases between them. CDR1 and CDR2 (germline): SGHRS, YFSETQ. The CDR3: CASSFGGGGETQYF. The CDR3 DNA reads TGCGCCAGCAGCTTTGGGGGCGGAGGGGAGACCCAGTACTTC.

The rearrangement joins TRBV5-6 to TRBJ1-5, with TRBD1 identical over 9 bases. The V gene's germline CDR1 is SGHDT and CDR2 YYEEEE. The CDR3 has 15 residues. V was pared by 4 bases and J by 5 bases, with 7 bases of the junction left unmatched. CDR3 nucleotides: TGTGCCAGCAGCCCGGACAGGGGCAAGCATCAGCCCCAGCATTTT. This sequence encodes CASSPDRGKHQPQHF.

The chain is built from TRBV7-2 and TRBJ2-5; no reliable D call. Germline CDR1 SGHTA, CDR2 FQGNSA. Trimming removed 1 base at V and 0 bases at J, with 9 bases between. CDR3 length equals 15 residues. The CDR3 spells CASSLVGLDQETQYF. CDR3 sequence (DNA): TGTGCCAGCAGCTTAGTAGGTCTGGACCAAGAGACCCAGTACTTC. Supplemented by reference TRBV7-2 and TRBJ2-5, the full variable domain reads GAGVSQSPSNKVTEKGKDVELRCDPISGHTALYWYRQSLGQGLEFLIYFQGNSAPDKSGLPSDRFSAERTGGSVSTLTIQRTQQEDSAVYLCASSLVGLDQETQYFGPGTRLLVL.

V usage is TRBV11-3 and J usage is TRBJ2-1; D unresolved. V gave up 1 base and J gave up 9 bases, with 7 bases separating them. Germline CDR1 SGHNT, CDR2 YENEEA. The CDR3 is made up of 12 amino acids. The CDR3 DNA reads as TGTGCCAGCAGCTTAGGGCTACCTGAGCAGTTCTTC. Translation gives CASSLGLPEQFF.